This TCR beta chain stems from a study of shared clonotypes between healthy human individuals. In the case of this clone: Its target is not known.

Naivety among CD8 cells was defined by CD45RO negativity and positive CCR7 selection, thereby excluding terminally differentiated effector memory CD45RA+ cells. Regarding the study as a whole: Lower generation probabilities were found for non-shared clonotypes than for those shared by all four donors.

Data came from immunoSEQ multiplex PCR; TCRdb stores just in-frame clones and leaves some out. The sample lists about 2,100,000 clones, about 93% occurring once. This sequence originates from a young man in good health. Some clones in this sample may be carry-over from other donors' samples. The sequenced sample was naive CD8+ T cells from PBMCs.

The CDR3 sequence is CSVAWGSNQPQHF. In DNA, the CDR3 is TGCAGCGTCGCGTGGGGTAGCAATCAGCCCCAGCATTTT. The chain carries TRBV29-1 and TRBJ1-5; the D is unclear. The length of the CDR3 is 13 residues. Germline CDR1 reads SQVTM; CDR2 reads ANQGSEA. V dropped 6 bases and J dropped 0 bases, with 9 bases sitting between them.